This TCR beta chain was captured by sequencing in a study of cytomegalovirus exposure and HLA in healthy donors. The CDR3 covers 14 residues. Losses at the gene ends were 5 bases for V and 7 bases for J; bases not matched to a gene: 3. Germline V gene lookup returns CDR1 SGHVS and CDR2 FQNEAQ. As for this clone: What it recognizes is unknown.

This PCR relied on a set of 60 Vbeta primers and 13 Jbeta primers. Profiling relied on immunoSEQ multiplex PCR, and the TCRdb table lists in-frame clones only, not all of them. The sample shows 90,000 to 120,000 clones, approximately 73% of them seen only once. Study-wide findings and caveats: In an earlier analysis, about 87% or about 30%: the productive usage of most TCR beta V segments.

J is TRBJ2-3 and V is TRBV7-8, with 13 nucleotides matching TRBD2. Sequencing used PBMCs. This TCR was recovered from a man aged 30 to 45 in good health and CMV-seronegative. The CDR3 nucleotides read TGTGCCAGCAGCCGGGGACTAGCGGGACATACGCAGTATTTT. Residues: CASSRGLAGHTQYF.